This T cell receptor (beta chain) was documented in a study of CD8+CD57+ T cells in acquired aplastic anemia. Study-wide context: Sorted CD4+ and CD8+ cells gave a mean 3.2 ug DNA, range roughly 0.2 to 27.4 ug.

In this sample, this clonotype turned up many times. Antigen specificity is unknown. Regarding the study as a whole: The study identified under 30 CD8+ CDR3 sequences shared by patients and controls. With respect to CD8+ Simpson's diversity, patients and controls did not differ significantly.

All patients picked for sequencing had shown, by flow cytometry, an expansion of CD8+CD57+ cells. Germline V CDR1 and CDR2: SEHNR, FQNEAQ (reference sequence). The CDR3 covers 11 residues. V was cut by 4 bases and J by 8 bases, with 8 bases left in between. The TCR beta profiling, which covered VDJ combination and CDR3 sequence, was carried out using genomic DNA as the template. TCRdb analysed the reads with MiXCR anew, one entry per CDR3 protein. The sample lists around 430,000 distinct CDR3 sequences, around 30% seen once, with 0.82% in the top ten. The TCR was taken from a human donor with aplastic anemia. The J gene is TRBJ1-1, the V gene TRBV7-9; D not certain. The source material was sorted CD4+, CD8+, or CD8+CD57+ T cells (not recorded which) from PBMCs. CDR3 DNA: TGTGCCAGCAGCTCGACTCAAGAAGCTTTCTTT. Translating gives CASSSTQEAFF.